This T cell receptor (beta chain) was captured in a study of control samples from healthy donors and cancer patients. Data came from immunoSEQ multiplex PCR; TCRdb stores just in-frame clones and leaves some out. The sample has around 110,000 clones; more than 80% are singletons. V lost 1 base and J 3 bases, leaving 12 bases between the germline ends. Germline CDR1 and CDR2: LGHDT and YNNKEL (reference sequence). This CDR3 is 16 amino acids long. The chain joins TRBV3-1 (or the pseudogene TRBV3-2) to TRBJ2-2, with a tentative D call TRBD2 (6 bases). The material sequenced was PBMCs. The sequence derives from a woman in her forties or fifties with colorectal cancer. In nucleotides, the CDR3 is TGTGCCAGCAGCCAAGGAAGGAGGGTTGACACCGGGGAGCTGTTTTTT. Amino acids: CASSQGRRVDTGELFF.